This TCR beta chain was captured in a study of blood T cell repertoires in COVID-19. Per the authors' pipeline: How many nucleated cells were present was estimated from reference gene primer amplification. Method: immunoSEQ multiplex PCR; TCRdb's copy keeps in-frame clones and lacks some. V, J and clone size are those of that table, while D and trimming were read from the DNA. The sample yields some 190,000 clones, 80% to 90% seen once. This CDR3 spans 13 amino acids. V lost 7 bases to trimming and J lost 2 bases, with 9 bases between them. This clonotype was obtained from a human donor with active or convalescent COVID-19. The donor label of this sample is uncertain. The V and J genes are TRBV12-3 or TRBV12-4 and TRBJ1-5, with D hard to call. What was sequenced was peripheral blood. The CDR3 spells CASTLARNQPQHF. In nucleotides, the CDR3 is TGTGCCAGCACCTTGGCCCGCAATCAGCCCCAGCATTTT.